The 12 T cell receptor beta chains in this list originate from one sample, sequenced in a study of regulatory T cells in long-lasting Graves disease. Time point here: newly diagnosed GD, antithyroid drugs for less than 3 months. The TCR library was prepared using RNA isolated from PBMCs. Construction of the TCR beta libraries employed iRepertoire HTBI primers in conjunction with Arm-PCR of CDR3 regions. TCRdb reprocessed the multiplex PCR reads via MiXCR and lists one record per CDR3 protein. The sample shows a few hundred thousand distinct CDR3 sequences, 10% to 15% of them seen only once. These data also featured in a second study, about T cells in Graves' hyperthyroidism and ophthalmopathy.

This specimen was peripheral blood mononuclear cells (PBMCs), taken at new diagnosis, from a patient treated with antithyroid drugs. Every receptor here comes from a woman in her late teens or twenties with Graves disease.

This clonotype was found a few times. A much more abundant neighbour one base away suggests this may be a read error. This sequence joins TRBV20-1 and TRBJ2-4; 7 bases match TRBD2. The CDR3 has 14 amino acids. Germline CDR1 reads DFQATT; CDR2 reads SNEGSKA (reference sequence). The trim removed 5 bases at V and 0 bases at J, leaving 4 bases unmatched. The CDR3 loop is CSALGTIAKNIQYF. The DNA for the CDR3 is TGCAGTGCTTTAGGGACTATAGCCAAAAACATTCAGTACTTC.

V usage is TRBV20-1 and J usage is TRBJ1-2; D remains unclear. This CDR3 has 9 residues. Germline V gene sequence: CDR1 DFQATT, CDR2 SNEGSKA (reference sequence). V was clipped by 8 bases and J by 7 bases, with 8 bases between them. The CDR3 sequence: CSPSGGYTF. The CDR3 nucleotides read TGCAGTCCCTCTGGTGGCTACACCTTC.

This clonotype was picked up a small number of times. The chain combines TRBV12-3 or TRBV12-4 with TRBJ2-1; no clear D gene. Trimming removed 2 bases from V and 5 bases from J, with 10 bases in between. CDR3 length: 14 residues. The CDR3 here is CASSLININNEQFF. The CDR3 region has the DNA TGTGCCAGCAGTTTAATAAACATCAACAATGAGCAGTTCTTC.

This clonotype was observed many times. The gene calls are TRBV28 and TRBJ2-4; D may be TRBD2 (5 bases). The germline CDR1 and CDR2 sequences are MDHEN and SYDVKM. The CDR3 consists of 18 residues. Trimming cost V 3 bases and J 0 bases, with 18 bases left between them. CDR3 nucleotide sequence: TGTGCCAGCAGTTTTCGACGAATGAGGGATTTAGCCAAAAACATTCAGTACTTC. Protein: CASSFRRMRDLAKNIQYF.

This clonotype has a handful of counts. The CDR3 coding sequence is TGCAGTGCTAGCTCTAGCGGGAGGCAAGAGACCCAGTACTTC. Translation: CSASSSGRQETQYF. The chain carries TRBV20-1 and TRBJ2-5; 11 bases are shared with TRBD2. The CDR3 runs 14 residues. Germline CDR1 and CDR2: DFQATT and SNEGSKA (reference sequence). Trimming at V came to 3 bases and at J to 2 bases, leaving 2 bases not matched to a gene.

This clonotype occurred a few times. V gene TRBV30 combines with J gene TRBJ1-4; no clear D gene. This CDR3 is built from 11 residues. Trimming took 5 bases from V and 4 from J, leaving 5 bases between them. CDR1 and CDR2 from the germline V gene are GTSNPN and SVGIG (reference sequence). CDR3 amino acids: CAWDLNEKLFF. CDR3 in DNA: TGTGCCTGGGACCTTAATGAAAAACTGTTTTTT.

This clonotype was recorded a few times. This chain joins TRBV4-3 and TRBJ2-2; TRBD1 might be the D (6 bases). V lost 2 bases, J lost 0 bases, and 13 bases lay in between. CDR3 length: 17 residues. The germline V gene has CDR1 LGHNA and CDR2 YSLEER. The CDR3 DNA is TGCGCCAGCAGCCAACGGGGCGGACAGACGAACACCGGGGAGCTGTTTTTT. Residues: CASSQRGGQTNTGELFF.

Many counts were recorded for this clonotype. The rearrangement links TRBV28 to TRBJ2-5; 11 bases map to TRBD1. The J call may be in error: the DNA end matches TRBJ2-7 better. The CDR3 has 17 residues. Looked up from germline, CDR1 is MDHEN and CDR2 is SYDVKM. CDR3 in DNA: TGTGCCAGCAGTTTAGGGACAGGGGGTATAGTGGGCTACGAGCAGTACTTC. Its protein product is CASSLGTGGIVGYEQYF.

As concerns this clonotype: A far more abundant clone sits one base away, making this likely a read error. The chain employs TRBV11-1 and TRBJ1-2; 10 bases line up with TRBD1. The CDR3 contains 14 residues. Per the germline V gene, CDR1 is SGHAT and CDR2 is FQDESV (reference sequence). CDR3 DNA: TGTACCAGCAGGCCGGACAGGGGGGGCTATGGCTACACCTTC. Protein product: CTSRPDRGGYGYTF.

CDR3 loop: CATSRDLGGPINQPQHF. The DNA for the CDR3 is TGTGCCACCAGCAGAGATTTGGGAGGACCCATTAATCAGCCCCAGCATTTT. V and J are TRBV15 and TRBJ1-5, with unresolved D. The CDR3 has 17 amino acids. V gave up 0 bases and J gave up 4 bases, with 16 bases separating them. Looked up from germline, CDR1 is LNHNV and CDR2 is YYDKDF (reference sequence).

The J gene is TRBJ2-5, the V gene TRBV30, with 7 bases matching TRBD2. This CDR3 has 14 amino acids. V gave up 3 bases and J gave up 5 bases; unmatched junction bases: 9. Germline CDR1 and CDR2: GTSNPN and SVGIG (reference sequence). The DNA of the CDR3 is TGTGCCTGGAGCCCGGGGGGAACGGGGGAGACCCAGTACTTC. Protein sequence: CAWSPGGTGETQYF. Filled out from reference TRBV30 and TRBJ2-5, the complete variable domain reads SQTIHQWPATLVQPVGSPLSLECTVEGTSNPNLYWYRQAAGRGLQLLFYSVGIGQISSEVPQNLSASRPQDRQFILSSKKLLLSDSGFYLCAWSPGGTGETQYFGPGTRLLVL.

This clonotype appeared many times. The rearrangement uses TRBV2 and TRBJ1-6; D gene uncertain. Germline assignment: CDR1 SNHLY and CDR2 FYNNEI. V was clipped by 4 bases and J by 8 bases, with 9 bases between them. The CDR3 spans 13 residues. The DNA for the CDR3 is TGTGCCAGCAGTGCGCAGACCCATTCACCCCTCCACTTT. It translates to CASSAQTHSPLHF.